These 27 T cell receptor beta chains came from one sample sequenced in a study of T cells in localized non-small cell lung cancer. Sequencing used immunoSEQ multiplex PCR; TCRdb keeps in-frame clones, though not all of them. The sample yields 60,000 to 75,000 clones, 84% seen once. The source was peripheral blood, collected before any cancer treatment. These receptors were obtained from a female donor older than 55 with stage I lung adenocarcinoma.

The chain carries TRBV18 and TRBJ2-1, with no clear D. The CDR3 spans 13 residues. Per germline, CDR1 KGHSH and CDR2 LQKENI. V lost 2 bases to trimming and J lost 9 bases, with 11 bases between them. In nucleotides, the CDR3 is TGTGCCAGCTCACCAGCCAGACCCTCTGAGCAGTTCTTC. It encodes CASSPARPSEQFF.

The V call is TRBV15, the J call TRBJ2-7, with TRBD2 matching over 7 bases. Losses at the gene ends were 6 bases for V and 2 bases for J; bases not matched to a gene: 10. This CDR3 comprises 15 residues. Germline V gene sequence: CDR1 LNHNV, CDR2 YYDKDF (reference sequence). CDR3 nucleotides: TGTGCCACCAGAGGGAGGGGAGGGCCGCCCTACGAGCAGTACTTC. This gives the protein CATRGRGGPPYEQYF. The full variable domain, in which reference TRBV15 and TRBJ2-7 provide the parts outside the CDR3, is DAMVIQNPRYQVTQFGKPVTLSCSQTLNHNVMYWYQQKSSQAPKLLFHYYDKDFNNEADTPDNFQSRRPNTSFCFLDIRSPGLGDTAMYLCATRGRGGPPYEQYFGPGTRLTVT.

This chain links TRBV2 with TRBJ2-5, with TRBD2 matching 10 bases. This CDR3 contains 14 residues. J gave up 4 bases and V 8 bases, and 7 bases lay outside the gene matches. The germline gives CDR1 SNHLY, CDR2 FYNNEI. CDR3 DNA sequence: TGTGCCAGCGGGGGGGCTAGCGGGAGAGAGACCCAGTACTTC. This codes for CASGGASGRETQYF.

J is TRBJ1-1 and V is TRBV7-2, with D perhaps TRBD1 (6 bases). Trimming took 7 bases from V and 9 from J, leaving 15 bases between them. CDR1 is SGHTA, CDR2 FQGNSA, per germline. This CDR3 is built from 12 residues. The CDR3 region has the DNA TGTGCCAGCATCTCGGAGGGGGGAAAAGCTTTCTTT. This codes for CASISEGGKAFF.

The chain carries TRBV4-2 and TRBJ2-2; possibly TRBD2 for D (5 bases). The ends were cut back, 1 base at V and 3 bases at J, with 9 bases in the middle. The CDR3 is 15 amino acids. Per germline, CDR1 LGHNA and CDR2 YNFKEQ. CDR3 DNA: TGTGCCAGCAGCCAAGTTCAAGCGGACACCGGGGAGCTGTTTTTT. It is translated as CASSQVQADTGELFF.

The V call is TRBV6-4, the J call TRBJ1-2; TRBD1 might be the D (5 bases). The CDR3 sequence is 15 residues long. V dropped 8 bases and J dropped 5 bases, with 21 bases sitting between them. CDR1 is MRHNA, CDR2 SNTAGT, per germline. The CDR3 spells CASRPTGEGLYGYTF. CDR3 bases: TGTGCCAGCCGTCCAACAGGAGAGGGCCTATATGGCTACACCTTC.

The chain recombines TRBV27 with TRBJ2-4, with 9 bases matching TRBD1. CDR3 length: 16 residues. Germline CDR1 is MNHEY and CDR2 is SMNVEV (reference sequence). After removal of 6 bases from V and 1 base from J, the junction contained 7 bases not matched to a gene. The CDR3 region is CASRPTGGAAKNIQYF. The CDR3 bases are TGTGCCAGCAGGCCTACAGGGGGCGCGGCCAAAAACATTCAGTACTTC.

The chain employs TRBV27 and TRBJ2-1, with TRBD2 matching over 8 bases. The CDR3 spans 14 residues. The germline V gene has CDR1 MNHEY and CDR2 SMNVEV (reference sequence). With V trimmed by 0 bases and J by 7 bases, 2 bases remained unmatched. For the CDR3, the DNA is TGTGCCAGCAGTTTATCTGGCGGGGGGAATGAGCAGTTCTTC. Amino acid sequence: CASSLSGGGNEQFF.

J is TRBJ2-1 and V is TRBV5-1; D unclear. The CDR3 sequence is 15 residues long. V dropped 1 base and J dropped 0 bases, with 8 bases sitting between them. The germline V gene has CDR1 SGHRS and CDR2 YFSETQ. CDR3 DNA: TGCGCCAGCAGCTTGCGGCGCTCCTCCTACAATGAGCAGTTCTTC. Its translation: CASSLRRSSYNEQFF.

This clone was observed a few times. V gene TRBV11-3 combines with J gene TRBJ2-7, with TRBD2 identical over 7 bases. This CDR3 comprises 17 residues. In germline, CDR1 is SGHNT, CDR2 YENEEA. V lost 4 bases and J lost 0; bases outside the gene matches: 12. The CDR3 DNA is TGTGCCAGCAGCTCCTTGGGGGGGTCCACTGCCTCCTACGAGCAGTACTTC. This translates into CASSSLGGSTASYEQYF.

This clone was recorded once. This chain connects TRBV6-1 to TRBJ1-1; D gene unclear. Germline V CDR1 and CDR2: MNHNS, SASEGT. This CDR3 region has 14 residues. V was cut by 6 bases and J by 5 bases, with 16 bases left in between. The CDR3 sequence: CASSATWGGTEAFF. CDR3 DNA sequence: TGTGCCAGCAGCGCCACGTGGGGTGGGACTGAAGCTTTCTTT.

V usage is TRBV19 and J usage is TRBJ2-1; D is possibly TRBD1 or TRBD2 (6 bases each). CDR1 and CDR2 from the germline V gene are LNHDA and SQIVND (reference sequence). The germline V and J ends were trimmed by 7 bases and 3 bases, with 16 bases remaining between them. This CDR3 is 15 amino acids long. This CDR3 is CASTRGLDFYNEQFF. The DNA for the CDR3 is TGTGCCAGTACTCGGGGGCTCGACTTCTACAATGAGCAGTTCTTC.

This clone was observed a single time. This chain uses TRBV28 with TRBJ1-5; no definite D call. The germline CDR1 and CDR2 sequences are MDHEN and SYDVKM. V was shortened by 2 bases and J by 4 bases, with 3 bases between the two germline ends. This CDR3 has 12 residues. CDR3 sequence: CASSLVNQPQHF. CDR3 nucleotides: TGTGCCAGCAGTTTAGTGAATCAGCCCCAGCATTTT.

The genes are TRBV7-8 and TRBJ1-2; D might be TRBD1 (6 bases). V gave up 1 base and J gave up 5 bases, with 8 bases separating them. CDR1 and CDR2 (germline): SGHVS, FQNEAQ. The CDR3 length is 13 residues. The CDR3 spells CASSLDRVYGYTF. The DNA of the CDR3 is TGTGCCAGCAGCTTAGACAGGGTATATGGCTACACCTTC. The variable domain in full, with the rest retrieved from reference TRBV7-8 and TRBJ1-2, is GAGVSQSPRYKVAKRGQDVALRCDPISGHVSLFWYQQALGQGPEFLTYFQNEAQLDKSGLPSDRFFAERPEGSVSTLKIQRTQQEDSAVYLCASSLDRVYGYTFGSGTRLTVV.

This clone was found a few times. Compared with germline, one end of the junction differs, possibly owing to a read error. The V gene is TRBV7-7, the J gene TRBJ2-5; the match to TRBD2 covers 7 bases. The germline V gene has CDR1 SSHAT and CDR2 FNYEAQ (reference sequence). This CDR3 is built from 13 residues. CDR3: CASSYGGGETQYF. Here the CDR3 DNA reads TGTGCTAGCAGCTATGGGGGGGGAGAGACCCAGTACTTC.

The genes are TRBV18 and TRBJ2-5; no firm D call. V lost 6 bases, J lost 5 bases, and 10 bases lay in between. Germline V CDR1 and CDR2: KGHSH, LQKENI. There are 12 residues in the CDR3. The CDR3 is CASSRLGETQYF. The CDR3 DNA follows: TGTGCCAGCTCTCGCTTAGGGGAGACCCAGTACTTC.

This clone occurred once. This chain connects TRBV6-1 to TRBJ1-1; 7 bases map to TRBD1. Germline V lookup: CDR1 MNHNS, CDR2 SASEGT. CDR3 length equals 14 residues. J was trimmed by 0 bases and V by 5 bases; bases with no gene match: 3. Here the CDR3 reads CASSRGQLNTEAFF. The CDR3 DNA reads TGTGCCAGCAGTCGGGGACAGCTGAACACTGAAGCTTTCTTT.

This clone was seen a single time. This chain joins TRBV7-2 and TRBJ1-1; TRBD1 aligns across 7 bases. Germline loops: CDR1 SGHTA, CDR2 FQGNSA. This CDR3 contains 14 residues. The J segment lost 0 bases and the V segment lost 5 bases, leaving 3 bases of the junction unmatched. The CDR3 spells CASSRGQMNTEAFF. The CDR3, as DNA: TGTGCCAGCAGCAGGGGACAGATGAACACTGAAGCTTTCTTT.

The V and J genes are TRBV7-9 and TRBJ2-7; 10 bases agree with TRBD1. V was pared by 5 bases and J by 4 bases, with 5 bases of the junction left unmatched. The CDR3 runs 14 residues. Germline values: CDR1 SEHNR, CDR2 FQNEAQ (reference sequence). The CDR3 DNA follows: TGTGCCAGCAGCCCGGACAGGGGGATTTACGAGCAGTACTTC. Protein sequence: CASSPDRGIYEQYF.

The chain combines TRBV4-2 with TRBJ2-3; TRBD2 agrees at 7 bases. This CDR3 has 16 residues. With 0 bases clipped from V and 4 bases from J, the junction kept 7 bases outside the gene matches. CDR1 and CDR2 from the germline V gene are LGHNA and YNFKEQ. In nucleotides, the CDR3 is TGTGCCAGCAGCCAAGAAGGATCGGGAGGACCAGATACGCAGTATTTT. Translating it yields CASSQEGSGGPDTQYF.

The gene calls are TRBV18 and TRBJ2-3; D not resolved. The CDR3 consists of 16 residues. CDR1 and CDR2 (germline): KGHSH, LQKENI. V dropped 3 bases and J dropped 2 bases, with 15 bases sitting between them. In DNA form, the CDR3 reads TGTGCCAGCTCACCTACAGCTACTGGGGTCACAGATACGCAGTATTTT. Translation gives CASSPTATGVTDTQYF.

CDR3 amino acids: CASSILGLAGAGELFF. In DNA, the CDR3 is TGTGCCAGTAGTATACTTGGACTAGCGGGAGCCGGGGAGCTGTTTTTT. The rearrangement joins TRBV19 to TRBJ2-2; 13 bases align to TRBD2. Germline V gene lookup returns CDR1 LNHDA and CDR2 SQIVND (reference sequence). This CDR3 is 16 amino acids long. V lost 2 bases and J lost 6; bases outside the gene matches: 3.

The chain uses TRBV5-1 and TRBJ1-1, with no clear D. Germline loops: CDR1 SGHRS, CDR2 YFSETQ. The CDR3 length is 13 residues. The V end was cut by 1 base, the J end by 1 base, with 5 bases between. The CDR3 protein is CASSLTTNTEAFF. The CDR3, as DNA: TGCGCCAGCAGCTTGACGACGAACACTGAAGCTTTCTTT.

The chain has TRBV18 and TRBJ2-7; no clear D. Germline CDR1 is KGHSH and CDR2 is LQKENI. V gave up 3 bases and J gave up 6 bases, with 12 bases separating them. The CDR3 has 13 residues. CDR3 in amino acids: CASSPGPVSEQYF. In DNA form, the CDR3 reads TGTGCCAGCTCACCCGGACCGGTAAGCGAGCAGTACTTC.

Only one count was recorded for this clone. V and J are TRBV18 and TRBJ2-7; possible D gene TRBD2, 5 bases. The CDR3 has 13 amino acids. Trimming pared 4 bases from V and 3 bases from J, leaving 10 bases between. Per the germline V gene, CDR1 is KGHSH and CDR2 is LQKENI. CDR3 nucleotides: TGTGCCAGCTCACTTCTAGGGAGCTACGAGCAGTACTTC. Its protein is CASSLLGSYEQYF.

This clone was observed a handful of times. The V gene is TRBV6-6, the J gene TRBJ1-2; 10 bases agree with TRBD1. J lost 2 bases, V lost 2 bases, and 2 bases had no gene match. There are 15 residues in the CDR3. Per germline, CDR1 MNHNY and CDR2 SVGAGI (reference sequence). CDR3 nucleotides: TGTGCCAGCAGTTACGGGGGACAGGGGAACTATGGCTACACCTTC. It encodes CASSYGGQGNYGYTF.

The chain combines TRBV27 with TRBJ1-2, with 11 bases lining up with TRBD1. This CDR3 region has 15 residues. J was trimmed by 6 bases and V by 3 bases; bases with no gene match: 6. The V gene's germline CDR1 is MNHEY and CDR2 SMNVEV (reference sequence). The CDR3 spells CASSLRTGGVDGYTF. CDR3 bases: TGTGCCAGCAGTTTGAGGACAGGGGGCGTCGATGGCTACACCTTC.